This TCR beta chain emerged from a study of blood T cells in healthy people across ages. PCR was performed a second time for about 6 to 11 cycles using a sample-barcoded 5' primer and a J-beta primer mix. TCRdb re-derived calls from the 5' RACE reads in MiXCR, one entry per CDR3 protein. The sample records around 800,000 distinct CDR3 sequences, more than 40% being singletons. The CDR3 sequence is 16 residues long. CDR1 is MNHEY, CDR2 SVGEGT, per germline. V lost 2 bases to trimming and J lost 4 bases; unmatched junction nucleotides: 8. The receptor's source is a man in his fifties or sixties in good health. The V and J genes are TRBV6-2 or TRBV6-3 and TRBJ2-1, with 7 nucleotides matching TRBD1. Sequenced material: blood. The DNA for the CDR3 is TGTGCCAGCAGTTACGGGGCGGCAGGGGGATACAATGAGCAGTTCTTC. It yields the protein CASSYGAAGGYNEQFF.